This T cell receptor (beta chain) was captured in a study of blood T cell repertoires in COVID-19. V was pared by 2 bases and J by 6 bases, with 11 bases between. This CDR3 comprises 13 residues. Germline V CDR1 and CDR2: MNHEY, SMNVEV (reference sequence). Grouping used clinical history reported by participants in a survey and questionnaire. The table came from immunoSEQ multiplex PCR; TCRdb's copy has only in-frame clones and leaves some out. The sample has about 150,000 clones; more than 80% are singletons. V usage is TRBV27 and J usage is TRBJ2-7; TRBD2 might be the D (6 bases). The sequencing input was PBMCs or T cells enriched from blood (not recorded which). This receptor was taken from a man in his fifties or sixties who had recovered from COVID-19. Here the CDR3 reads CASSLERVGEQYF. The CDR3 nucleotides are TGTGCCAGCAGTTTAGAGCGGGTCGGCGAGCAGTACTTC.